The 2 T cell receptor beta chains reported below all come from one sample, sequenced in a study of blood T cell repertoires in COVID-19. TCRdb keeps only in-frame clones here, not all; method: immunoSEQ multiplex PCR. The data contain 35,000 to 45,000 clones, 70% to 90% of them singletons. Material for sequencing was peripheral blood. The receptors here all came from a woman over 75 with acute or convalescent COVID-19.

The chain combines TRBV10-1 with TRBJ2-3, with D perhaps TRBD2 (7 bases). Germline V gene lookup returns CDR1 WNHNN and CDR2 SYGVQD (reference sequence). The CDR3 spans 14 residues. Trimming removed 5 bases from V and 2 bases from J, with 11 bases in between. This chain's CDR3 is CASSPGGLTDTQYF. For the CDR3, the DNA is TGCGCCAGCAGTCCCGGGGGGCTCACAGATACGCAGTATTTT.

V gene TRBV4-1 combines with J gene TRBJ1-2, with a weak D call TRBD1 (6 bases). The length of the CDR3 is 16 residues. The germline V gene has CDR1 MGHRA and CDR2 YSYEKL. V lost 0 bases and J lost 5, with 16 bases in between. CDR3 loop: CASSQDLAGVGYGYTF. The CDR3 coding sequence is TGCGCCAGCAGCCAAGATTTGGCAGGGGTTGGATATGGCTACACCTTC.